This T cell receptor beta chain originates from a study of ipilimumab plus nivolumab after autologous stem cell transplantation. Patients got ipilimumab 1 mg/kg beginning 14 to 28 days post-transplant. Regarding the study as a whole: The authors say TCR, Treg and microbiome findings warrant further study.

Of note for this clone: Its target is unknown.

Repertoires were generated with immunoSEQ multiplex PCR, while TCRdb's copy carries only in-frame clones and drops some. The sample lists 15,000 to 20,000 clones, about 80% seen once, with more than 20% in the top ten. CDR1 is MDHEN, CDR2 SYDVKM, per germline. The CDR3 has 10 amino acids. V gave up 6 bases and J gave up 9 bases, with 6 bases separating them. The TCR was taken from a male donor with diffuse large B-cell lymphoma. V usage is TRBV28 and J usage is TRBJ2-1, with D hard to call. The specimen was PBMCs, collected in a trial of ipilimumab plus nivolumab as post-transplant consolidation. DNA for the CDR3: TGTGCCAGCAGCCGTCTTGAGCAGTTCTTC. Protein: CASSRLEQFF.